A selection of T cell receptor beta chains follows, all from one sample in a study of T cell responses to AZD1222 COVID-19 vaccine. The method was immunoSEQ multiplex PCR; TCRdb's version includes in-frame clones alone and lacks a portion of them. Of about 120,000 clones listed, about 82% are singletons. Material: peripheral blood, obtained 28 days after the second AZD1222 dose. Receptors were obtained from an adult who received the AZD1222 COVID-19 vaccine. The CDR3 runs from the conserved cysteine through the conserved F or W. D genes are given only for firm matches. Clone size appears in some rows only: once, few, many, or a class for an expanded clone.

V	J	size	length	D	CDR3	DNA
TRBV7-9	TRBJ1-2	few	11	.	CASSSRHGYTF	TGTGCCAGCAGCTCCCGCCACGGCTACACCTTC
TRBV4-3	TRBJ1-1	.	15	.	CASSQEPDRGNDAFF	TGCGCCAGCAGCCAAGAACCGGATAGAGGTAACGACGCTTTCTTT
TRBV4-1	TRBJ2-5	.	15	.	CASSQDFLAPETQYF	TGCGCCAGCAGCCAGGATTTCCTAGCCCCAGAGACCCAGTACTTC
TRBV6-5	TRBJ2-1	.	15	TRBD2	CASSYKWTGGSEQFF	TGTGCCAGCAGTTACAAGTGGACGGGAGGTAGTGAGCAGTTCTTC
TRBV27	TRBJ1-2	.	13	.	CASRSQGISGYTF	TGTGCCAGCAGATCACAGGGAATTAGTGGCTACACCTTC
TRBV6-5	TRBJ2-2	many	12	TRBD1	CATTGATGELFF	TGTGCCACGACAGGGGCAACCGGGGAGCTGTTTTTT
TRBV4-3	TRBJ2-3	.	17	.	CASSQGPSRPGTDTQYF	TGCGCCAGCAGCCAAGGCCCTTCCCGGCCTGGAACAGATACGCAGTATTTT
TRBV5-1	TRBJ2-6	.	17	TRBD1	CASSTGTGAPGANVLTF	TGCGCCAGCAGCACCGGGACAGGCGCCCCTGGGGCCAACGTCCTGACTTTC
TRBV7-3	TRBJ2-1	.	13	.	CASSIKGLNEQFF	TGTGCCAGCAGCATAAAAGGGTTGAATGAGCAGTTCTTC
TRBV28	TRBJ2-2	.	15	TRBD1	CASSWGDRGTGELFF	TGTGCCAGCAGTTGGGGGGACAGGGGAACCGGGGAGCTGTTTTTT
TRBV6-2/TRBV6-3	TRBJ1-2	few	14	TRBD1	CASSYEGTVYGYTF	TGTGCCAGCAGTTACGAGGGGACAGTGTATGGCTACACCTTC
TRBV18	TRBJ1-1	.	14	TRBD1	CASSPTGEATEAFF	TGTGCCAGCTCACCTACAGGGGAGGCCACTGAAGCTTTCTTT
TRBV7-9	TRBJ1-1	.	14	.	CASSLVLLNTEAFF	TGTGCCAGCAGCTTAGTCCTTTTGAACACTGAAGCTTTCTTT
TRBV7-9	TRBJ2-2	few	17	.	CASSFQVRGGSTGELFF	TGTGCCAGCAGCTTTCAGGTCAGGGGAGGAAGCACCGGGGAGCTGTTTTTT
TRBV7-6	TRBJ2-2	.	16	.	CASSPFHLLGTGELFF	TGTGCCAGCAGCCCATTCCATTTATTGGGCACCGGGGAGCTGTTTTTT
TRBV7-8	TRBJ2-5	.	16	TRBD1	CASSLLRQGASETQYF	TGTGCCAGCAGCTTACTTAGGCAGGGGGCGAGTGAGACCCAGTACTTC
TRBV5-6	TRBJ1-2	.	14	TRBD1	CASSIDRGLYGYTF	TGTGCCAGCAGCATCGACAGGGGGCTCTATGGCTACACCTTC
TRBV5-6	TRBJ1-2	.	15	.	CASSLRGSGDYGYTF	TGTGCCAGCAGCTTGAGAGGTTCGGGGGACTATGGCTACACCTTC
TRBV3-1/TRBV3-2	TRBJ2-1	.	15	TRBD2	CASSQEAGGPNTQFF	TGTGCCAGCAGCCAAGAAGCGGGGGGCCCTAATACTCAGTTCTTC
TRBV6-5	TRBJ2-1	.	12	.	CASSKADHEQFF	TGTGCCAGCTCCAAAGCGGACCATGAGCAGTTCTTC
TRBV3-1/TRBV3-2	TRBJ1-2	.	13	.	CASSQDGGYGYTF	TGTGCCAGCAGCCAAGATGGGGGATATGGCTACACCTTC
TRBV19	TRBJ2-1	.	15	.	CASSVTMSSYNEQFF	TGTGCCAGTAGTGTTACAATGAGCTCCTACAATGAGCAGTTCTTC
TRBV5-8	TRBJ2-7	.	13	.	CASSLGETHEQYF	TGTGCCAGCAGCTTAGGAGAAACCCACGAGCAGTACTTC
TRBV19	TRBJ1-2	.	11	.	CASSIGRGYTF	TGTGCCAGTAGTATCGGCCGCGGCTACACCTTC
TRBV2	TRBJ1-5	.	14	.	CASSATEPYQPQHF	TGTGCCAGCAGTGCGACGGAACCGTATCAGCCCCAGCATTTT
TRBV7-8	TRBJ2-1	.	15	TRBD2	CASSLEAGGRDEQFF	TGTGCCAGCAGCTTAGAGGCGGGGGGCCGGGATGAGCAGTTCTTC
TRBV27	TRBJ1-2	.	15	TRBD1	CASSLSFEGAYGYTF	TGTGCCAGCAGTTTATCCTTCGAGGGGGCCTATGGCTACACCTTC
TRBV27	TRBJ1-5	.	16	.	CASLPLTLYSNQPQHF	TGTGCCAGTCTCCCCCTTACCCTTTATAGCAATCAGCCCCAGCATTTT
TRBV14	TRBJ2-1	.	16	.	CASSHSQGGSYNEQFF	TGTGCCAGCAGCCATAGTCAGGGTGGCTCCTACAATGAGCAGTTCTTC
TRBV5-8	TRBJ1-2	.	16	TRBD1	CASSSSGTGGFMGYTF	TGTGCCAGCAGCTCTTCCGGGACAGGGGGCTTTATGGGCTACACCTTC
TRBV5-1	TRBJ1-3	.	14	.	CASSLEGSGNTIYF	TGCGCCAGCAGCTTGGAAGGGTCTGGAAACACCATATATTTT
TRBV29-1	TRBJ2-3	.	14	TRBD2	CSATSGGTADTQYF	TGCAGCGCGACTAGCGGGGGGACCGCAGATACGCAGTATTTT
TRBV7-2	TRBJ2-5	few	17	TRBD2	CASSLGVGRERGETQYF	TGTGCCAGCAGCTTAGGGGTAGGCCGGGAGCGGGGAGAGACCCAGTACTTC
TRBV7-3	TRBJ2-1	.	15	TRBD2	CASSVGSGRLYEQFF	TGTGCCAGCAGCGTAGGTAGCGGGAGACTTTATGAGCAGTTCTTC
TRBV5-1	TRBJ1-4	few	18	TRBD1	CASSPAGQGIVTNEKLFF	TGCGCCAGCAGCCCGGCGGGACAGGGAATCGTGACTAATGAAAAACTGTTTTTT
TRBV5-4	TRBJ1-2	.	15	TRBD1	CASSSLTGVYYGYTF	TGTGCCAGCAGCTCCTTAACAGGGGTATACTATGGCTACACCTTC
TRBV2	TRBJ1-4	.	14	.	CASSDGSLVGKLFF	TGTGCCAGCAGTGACGGCTCCTTGGTAGGAAAACTGTTTTTT
TRBV20-1	TRBJ1-4	once	16	TRBD1	CSASKQGRATNEKLFF	TGCAGTGCTAGTAAACAGGGGCGAGCAACTAATGAAAAACTGTTTTTT
TRBV7-2	TRBJ2-2	few	14	.	CASSFPGWGGELFF	TGTGCCAGCAGCTTCCCGGGGTGGGGCGGGGAGCTGTTTTTT
TRBV5-8	TRBJ1-4	.	11	.	CASSFRYKLFF	TGTGCCAGCAGCTTTAGATACAAACTGTTTTTT
TRBV7-2	TRBJ2-7	few	16	.	CASSLVYPSYDGEQYF	TGTGCCAGCAGCTTAGTCTACCCATCCTACGACGGCGAGCAGTACTTC
TRBV5-1	TRBJ2-7	.	14	TRBD1	CASSSRDRSYEQYF	TGCGCCAGCAGCTCCCGGGACAGGTCCTACGAGCAGTACTTC
TRBV11-1	TRBJ1-1	.	14	.	CASSLNGGRAEAFF	TGTGCCAGCAGCTTAAATGGGGGTCGCGCTGAAGCTTTCTTT
TRBV5-1	TRBJ2-5	.	14	.	CASSGGHIGETQYF	TGCGCCAGCAGCGGCGGACATATCGGAGAGACCCAGTACTTC
TRBV11-2	TRBJ1-2	few	13	.	CASSLSLHSGYTF	TGTGCCAGCAGCTTGTCGCTGCATTCGGGCTACACCTTC
TRBV12-3/TRBV12-4	TRBJ1-1	.	13	.	CASSPGENTEAFF	TGTGCCAGCAGCCCTGGTGAGAACACTGAAGCTTTCTTT
TRBV27	TRBJ1-5	once	13	TRBD1	CASRATGEQPQHF	TGTGCCAGCAGGGCGACAGGGGAACAGCCCCAGCATTTT
TRBV6-6	TRBJ2-7	.	14	.	CASSYSRELYEQYF	TGTGCCAGCAGTTACTCCAGGGAACTCTACGAGCAGTACTTC
TRBV28	TRBJ2-1	.	15	.	CASSPPTGYYNEQFF	TGTGCCAGCAGTCCACCGACAGGTTATTACAATGAGCAGTTCTTC
TRBV19	TRBJ1-2	.	14	.	CASVGFVKGYGYTF	TGTGCCAGTGTGGGTTTCGTTAAGGGCTATGGCTACACCTTC
TRBV10-3	TRBJ2-2	.	15	TRBD2	CAIPLAGVVTGELFF	TGTGCCATACCACTAGCGGGAGTTGTCACCGGGGAGCTGTTTTTT
TRBV27	TRBJ2-6	.	19	.	CASSPPPGPGVSGANVLTF	TGTGCCAGCAGCCCCCCCCCGGGCCCAGGTGTTTCTGGGGCCAACGTCCTGACTTTC
TRBV4-1	TRBJ2-1	.	18	TRBD2	CASRPGLAGSRAYNEQFF	TGCGCCAGCAGGCCGGGACTAGCGGGAAGTAGGGCCTACAATGAGCAGTTCTTC
TRBV19	TRBJ1-2	.	16	TRBD1	CASSELGTGVNYGYTF	TGTGCCAGTAGTGAATTAGGGACAGGGGTCAACTATGGCTACACCTTC
TRBV2	TRBJ2-1	.	14	.	CASSEWRGDNEQFF	TGTGCCAGCAGTGAGTGGAGGGGCGACAATGAGCAGTTCTTC
TRBV7-9	TRBJ1-6	.	14	.	CASSPGLGGSPLHF	TGTGCCAGCAGCCCAGGTCTGGGCGGCTCACCCCTCCACTTT
TRBV6-1	TRBJ1-1	once	12	.	CASSEAGTQAFF	TGTGCCAGCAGTGAGGCGGGGACACAAGCTTTCTTT
TRBV4-3	TRBJ2-3	.	15	.	CASSPRVNSIDTQYF	TGCGCCAGCAGCCCACGGGTTAATAGTATAGATACGCAGTATTTT
TRBV27	TRBJ1-5	.	14	.	CASSSRQTYQPQHF	TGTGCCAGCAGTTCACGACAGACCTATCAGCCCCAGCATTTT
TRBV6-5	TRBJ2-7	.	14	TRBD2	CASKRTSGDYEQYF	TGTGCCAGCAAAAGGACTAGCGGGGACTACGAGCAGTACTTC